This T cell receptor beta chain emerged from a study of identical twins. From the 5' RACE reads, TCRdb called clonotypes with MiXCR, one entry per CDR3 protein. Of approximately 1.8 million distinct CDR3 sequences listed, under 35% are singletons. This receptor was obtained from a newborn girl in good health. Sequenced sample: cord blood.

The CDR3 DNA follows: TGTGCCAGCAGCAGACGCAGGGGCAACTATGGCTACACCTTC. Protein product: CASSRRRGNYGYTF. V and J are TRBV7-9 and TRBJ1-2, with D perhaps matching TRBD1 (6 bases). Germline V gives CDR1 SEHNR, CDR2 FQNEAQ (reference sequence). This CDR3 is built from 14 residues. V lost 5 bases and J 2 bases, leaving 12 bases between the germline ends.